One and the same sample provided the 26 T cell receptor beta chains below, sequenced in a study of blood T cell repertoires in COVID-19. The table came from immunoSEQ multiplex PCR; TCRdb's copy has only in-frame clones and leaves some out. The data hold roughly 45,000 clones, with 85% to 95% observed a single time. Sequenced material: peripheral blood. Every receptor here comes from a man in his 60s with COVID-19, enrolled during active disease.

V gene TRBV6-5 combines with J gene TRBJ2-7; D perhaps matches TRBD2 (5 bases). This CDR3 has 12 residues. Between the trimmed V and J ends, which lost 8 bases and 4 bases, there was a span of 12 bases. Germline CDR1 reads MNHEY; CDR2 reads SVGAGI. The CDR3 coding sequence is TGTGCCAGCGGTTTGGACTCTTACGAGCAGTACTTC. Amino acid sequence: CASGLDSYEQYF.

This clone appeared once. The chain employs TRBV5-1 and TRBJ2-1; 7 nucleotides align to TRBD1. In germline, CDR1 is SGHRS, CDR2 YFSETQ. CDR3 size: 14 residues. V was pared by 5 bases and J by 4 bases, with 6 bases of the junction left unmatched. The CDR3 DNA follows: TGCGCCAGCAGGGAAGGGGGCGGATACAATGAGCAGTTCTTC. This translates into CASREGGGYNEQFF.

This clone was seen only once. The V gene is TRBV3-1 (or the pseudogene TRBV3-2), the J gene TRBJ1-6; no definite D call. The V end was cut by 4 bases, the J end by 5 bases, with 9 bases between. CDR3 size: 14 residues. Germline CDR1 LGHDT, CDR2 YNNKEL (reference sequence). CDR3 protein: CASSPIRDNSPLHF. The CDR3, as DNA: TGTGCCAGCAGCCCCATCCGCGATAATTCACCCCTCCACTTT.

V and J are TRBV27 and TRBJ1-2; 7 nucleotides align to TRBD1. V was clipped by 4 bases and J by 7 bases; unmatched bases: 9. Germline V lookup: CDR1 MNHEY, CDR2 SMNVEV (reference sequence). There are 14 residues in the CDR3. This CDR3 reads CASSSKTGTLGYTF. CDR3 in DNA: TGTGCCAGCAGTTCCAAGACAGGGACGCTTGGCTACACCTTC.

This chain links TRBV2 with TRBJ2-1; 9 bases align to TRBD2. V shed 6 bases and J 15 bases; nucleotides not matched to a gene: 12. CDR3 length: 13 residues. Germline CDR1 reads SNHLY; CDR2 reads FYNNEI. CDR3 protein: CASRAETGTSPFF. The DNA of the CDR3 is TGTGCCAGCAGGGCCGAGACCGGGACTAGCCCGTTCTTC.

In DNA, the CDR3 is TGTGCCAGCAGTTTAAGGGACAACTTCTACAATGAGCAGTTCTTC. This gives the protein CASSLRDNFYNEQFF. V and J are TRBV27 and TRBJ2-1; possibly TRBD1 for D (6 bases). CDR3 length: 15 amino acids. Trimming left V 2 bases short and J 3 bases short, with 11 bases between. The germline V gene encodes CDR1 MNHEY and CDR2 SMNVEV (reference sequence).

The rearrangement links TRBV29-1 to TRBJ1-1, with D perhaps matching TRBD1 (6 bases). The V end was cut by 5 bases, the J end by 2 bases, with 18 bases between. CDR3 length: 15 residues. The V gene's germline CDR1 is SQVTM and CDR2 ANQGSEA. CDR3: CSVRVTGIQNTEAFF. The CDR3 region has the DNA TGCAGCGTTCGGGTAACAGGGATTCAAAACACTGAAGCTTTCTTT.

The CDR3 DNA sequence: TGTGCCAGCAGTTTAGATAGGGGTAGGGAGCAGTACTTC. Translated: CASSLDRGREQYF. This chain joins TRBV12-3 or TRBV12-4 and TRBJ2-7, with D perhaps matching TRBD1 (5 bases). CDR3 size: 13 residues. Deletions cut 1 base from V and 7 bases from J, with 11 bases between.

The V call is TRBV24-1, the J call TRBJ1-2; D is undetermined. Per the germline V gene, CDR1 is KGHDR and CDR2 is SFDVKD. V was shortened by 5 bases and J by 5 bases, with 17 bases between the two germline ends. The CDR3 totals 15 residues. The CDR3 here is CATSAFPGRFYGYTF. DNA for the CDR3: TGTGCCACCAGTGCTTTCCCGGGAAGGTTTTATGGCTACACCTTC.

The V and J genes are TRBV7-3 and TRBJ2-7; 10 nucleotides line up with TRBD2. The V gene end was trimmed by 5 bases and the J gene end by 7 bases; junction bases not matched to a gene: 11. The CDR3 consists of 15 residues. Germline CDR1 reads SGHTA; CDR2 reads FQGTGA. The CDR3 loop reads CASSLLAGVSGEQYF. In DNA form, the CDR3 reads TGTGCCAGCAGCCTGCTAGCGGGAGTCTCAGGGGAGCAGTACTTC.

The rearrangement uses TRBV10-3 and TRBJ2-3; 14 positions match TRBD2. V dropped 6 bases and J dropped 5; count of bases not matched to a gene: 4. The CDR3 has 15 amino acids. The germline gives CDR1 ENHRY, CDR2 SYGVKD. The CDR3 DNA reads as TGTGCCATCAGCCGGACTAGCGGGGGGAGAGATACGCAGTATTTT. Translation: CAISRTSGGRDTQYF.

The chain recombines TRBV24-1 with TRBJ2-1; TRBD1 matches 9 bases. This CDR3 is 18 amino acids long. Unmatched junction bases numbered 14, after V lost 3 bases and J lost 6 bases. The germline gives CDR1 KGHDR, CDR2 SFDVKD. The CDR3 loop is CATSDDQSGQGLSNEQFF. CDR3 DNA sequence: TGTGCCACCAGTGATGACCAGAGCGGACAGGGGCTAAGCAATGAGCAGTTCTTC.

CDR3 bases: TGTGCCAGCAGCCAAGGGTCCCGGAGCGTCACGCAGTATTTT. Translation: CASSQGSRSVTQYF. The chain is built from TRBV14 and TRBJ2-3, with no clear D. Trimming left V 1 base short and J 9 bases short, with 14 bases between. This CDR3 region has 14 residues. Germline CDR1 is SGHDN and CDR2 is FVKESK. Using reference TRBV14 and TRBJ2-3 for the parts outside the CDR3, the full variable domain is EAGVTQFPSHSVIEKGQTVTLRCDPISGHDNLYWYRRVMGKEIKFLLHFVKESKQDESGMPNNRFLAERTGGTYSTLKVQPAELEDSGVYFCASSQGSRSVTQYFGPGTRLTVL.

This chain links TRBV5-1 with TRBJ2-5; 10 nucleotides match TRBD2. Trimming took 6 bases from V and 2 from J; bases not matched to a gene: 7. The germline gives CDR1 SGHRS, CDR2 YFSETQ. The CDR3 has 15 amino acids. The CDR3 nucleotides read TGCGCCAGCAACACGCTAGCGGGGGCACAAGAGACCCAGTACTTC. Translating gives CASNTLAGAQETQYF.

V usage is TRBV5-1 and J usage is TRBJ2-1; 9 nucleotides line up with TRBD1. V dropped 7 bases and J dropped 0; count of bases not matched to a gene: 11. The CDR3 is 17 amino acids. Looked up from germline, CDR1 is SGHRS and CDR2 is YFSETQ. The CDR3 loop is CASRPPGQGSSYNEQFF. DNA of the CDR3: TGCGCCAGCCGCCCTCCGGGACAGGGATCCTCCTACAATGAGCAGTTCTTC.

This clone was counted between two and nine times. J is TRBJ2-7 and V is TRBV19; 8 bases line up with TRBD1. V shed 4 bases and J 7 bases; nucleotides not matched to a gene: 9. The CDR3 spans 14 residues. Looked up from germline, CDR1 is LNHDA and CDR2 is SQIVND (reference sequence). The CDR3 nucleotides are TGTGCCAGTAGTACAGCAGGGGGCCAGGCGGAGCAGTACTTC. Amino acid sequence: CASSTAGGQAEQYF.

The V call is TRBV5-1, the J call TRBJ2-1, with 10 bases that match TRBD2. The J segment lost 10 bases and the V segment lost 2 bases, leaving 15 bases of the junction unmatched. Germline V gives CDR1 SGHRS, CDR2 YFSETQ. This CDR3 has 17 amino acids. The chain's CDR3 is CASSLVGGLAAFGEQFF. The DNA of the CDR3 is TGCGCCAGCAGCTTAGTAGGCGGACTAGCGGCTTTTGGAGAGCAGTTCTTC.

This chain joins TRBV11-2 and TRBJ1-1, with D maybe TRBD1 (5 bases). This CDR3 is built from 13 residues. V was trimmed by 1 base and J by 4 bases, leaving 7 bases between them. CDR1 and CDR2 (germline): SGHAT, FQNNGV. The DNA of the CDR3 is TGTGCCAGCAGCTTAGTGGGGGGCACTGAAGCTTTCTTT. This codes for CASSLVGGTEAFF.

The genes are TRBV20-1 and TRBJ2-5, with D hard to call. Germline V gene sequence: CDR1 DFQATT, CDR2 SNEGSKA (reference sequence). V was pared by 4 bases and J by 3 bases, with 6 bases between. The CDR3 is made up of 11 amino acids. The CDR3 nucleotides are TGCAGTGCTATGGCGGAAGAGACCCAGTACTTC. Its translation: CSAMAEETQYF.

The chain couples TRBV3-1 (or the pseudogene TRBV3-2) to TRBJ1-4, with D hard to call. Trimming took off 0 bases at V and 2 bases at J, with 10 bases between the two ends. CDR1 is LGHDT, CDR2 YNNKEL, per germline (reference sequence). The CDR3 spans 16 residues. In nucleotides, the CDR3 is TGTGCCAGCAGCCAAGATCTGTTGTCCACTAATGAAAAACTGTTTTTT. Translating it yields CASSQDLLSTNEKLFF.

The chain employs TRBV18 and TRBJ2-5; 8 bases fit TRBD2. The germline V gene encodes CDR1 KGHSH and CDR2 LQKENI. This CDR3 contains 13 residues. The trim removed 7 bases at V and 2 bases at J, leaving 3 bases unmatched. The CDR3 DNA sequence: TGTGCCAGCTGTGCTAGCGGGCAAGAGACCCAGTACTTC. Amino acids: CASCASGQETQYF.

The DNA of the CDR3 is TGTGCCAGCAGCGCAGGAGGGGTGATGGGCACTGAAGCTTTCTTT. Its translation: CASSAGGVMGTEAFF. This chain uses TRBV9 with TRBJ1-1; tentative D call: TRBD1 (5 bases). Germline CDR1 is SGDLS and CDR2 is YYNGEE. Trimming took off 3 bases at V and 4 bases at J, with 16 bases between the two ends. This CDR3 spans 15 amino acids.

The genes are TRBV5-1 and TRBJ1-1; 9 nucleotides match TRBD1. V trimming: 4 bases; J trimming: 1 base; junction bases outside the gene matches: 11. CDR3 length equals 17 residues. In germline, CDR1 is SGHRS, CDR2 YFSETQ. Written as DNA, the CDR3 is TGCGCCAGCAGCCACCTAACTATGGGACAGGGGAACACTGAAGCTTTCTTT. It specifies CASSHLTMGQGNTEAFF.

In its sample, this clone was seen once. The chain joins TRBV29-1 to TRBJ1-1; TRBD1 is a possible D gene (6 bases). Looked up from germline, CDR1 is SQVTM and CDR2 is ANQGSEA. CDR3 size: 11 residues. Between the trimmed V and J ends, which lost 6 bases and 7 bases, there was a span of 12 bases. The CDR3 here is CSVPKDSEAFF. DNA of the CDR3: TGCAGCGTCCCGAAGGACAGTGAAGCTTTCTTT.

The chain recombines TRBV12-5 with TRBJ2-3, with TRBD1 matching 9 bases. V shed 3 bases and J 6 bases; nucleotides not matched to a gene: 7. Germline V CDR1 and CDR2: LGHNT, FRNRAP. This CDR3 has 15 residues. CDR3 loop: CASGFGTGRFDTQYF. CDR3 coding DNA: TGTGCTAGTGGTTTCGGGACAGGGAGGTTCGATACGCAGTATTTT. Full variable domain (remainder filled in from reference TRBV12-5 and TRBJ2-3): DARVTQTPRHKVTEMGQEVTMRCQPILGHNTVFWYRQTMMQGLELLAYFRNRAPLDDSGMPKDRFSAEMPDATLATLKIQPSEPRDSAVYFCASGFGTGRFDTQYFGPGTRLTVL.

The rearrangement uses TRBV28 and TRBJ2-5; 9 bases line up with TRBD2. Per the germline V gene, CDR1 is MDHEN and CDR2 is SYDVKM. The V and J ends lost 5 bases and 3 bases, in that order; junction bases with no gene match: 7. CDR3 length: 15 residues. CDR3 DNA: TGTGCCAGCAGTCAGGGCGGGAGGGTAGAAGAGACCCAGTACTTC. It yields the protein CASSQGGRVEETQYF.